This T cell receptor beta chain was captured by sequencing in a study of blood T cell repertoires in COVID-19 (dated by TCRdb to 2018 to 2020). Regarding the complete study: Samples from collaborators originated in the United States, Italy and Spain and spanned both the acute and convalescent phases of COVID-19. The material from the prospective study consisted of cDNA or gDNA derived from T cells, B-cell-depleted T cells, or PBMCs. The dataset comprised deeply sampled blood TCRbeta repertoires from subjects exposed to, actively infected with, or recovered from COVID-19. A freely available public database, intended as a resource for researchers studying the immune response to SARS-CoV-2, is where the repertoires were released. The samples were drawn from the first 160 participants of the ongoing ImmuneRACE study and from 1,254 subjects provided by 6 global collaborators. Sample metadata almost always included a de-identified subject ID, COVID-19 status, age in years and sex. HLA class I and class II types, where available, came from metadata supplied by the sample provider rather than from assay-based typing. General conclusions and limits of the study: How much clinical and demographic metadata was included differed by source and by participant, and the metadata was provided uncurated.

Based on its abundance in the sample, this clone is medium-sized (0.01 to 0.1%). The clone's antigen remains unknown. Base quality data are lacking; no much larger clone is found one base away. The immunoSEQ Assay, a bias-controlled multiplex PCR, was used to amplify TCRbeta CDR3 regions from genomic DNA. The original methods were these. Nucleated cell counts per sample were estimated from amplification of reference gene primers within the assay. To quantify the absolute abundance of each unique TCRbeta CDR3 rearrangement, sequence reads were collapsed and filtered. For each sample, productive Simpson clonality was calculated as the square root of Simpson's diversity index across productive rearrangements. The table comes from immuneACCESS by way of TCRdb, which keeps in-frame sequences with V and J called. Part of the clones is missing from these tables; in studies checked, under half for an unresolved V gene and the rest for unknown reasons. V and J calls and clone size are those listed in that table; D and trimming were worked out from the DNA. In this sample the table shows fewer than 110,000 clones, 80% to 90% of which occur a single time. Of the sample, 11% is held by the ten largest clones.

Collaborating institutions collected whole blood in K2EDTA tubes following their own protocols. For TCRbeta analysis, collaborators shipped samples in one of three forms: frozen whole blood, isolated PBMCs, or DNA extracted from either of those sample types. Sequenced sample: peripheral blood. The receptor's source is a woman in her thirties with acute or convalescent COVID-19.

CDR3 protein: CASGRFLSQGTYEQYF. Here is the DNA: TGTGCTAGTGGCCGATTCCTCTCACAGGGGACCTACGAGCAGTACTTC. The receptor chain draws on TRBV12-5 and TRBJ2-7, with 7 junctional bases fitting TRBD1. As encoded in the germline V gene, CDR1 is LGHNT while CDR2 is FRNRAP. Trimmed from V: 6 bases; trimmed from J: 2 bases; junction bases lacking a gene match: 13. The CDR3, from cysteine to phenylalanine, totals 16 residues. Only the CDR3 DNA is retained, 48 bases long and in frame from the first base.